The clone carrying this TCR beta chain has a handful of counts. This record belongs to a study of T-cell memory formation after mild COVID-19. CDR3 size: 14 residues. V was shortened by 3 bases and J by 3 bases, with 8 bases between the two germline ends. Germline V CDR1 and CDR2: ENHRY, SYGVKD. One entry per CDR3 protein results from TCRdb running MiXCR on the 5' RACE reads. The sample holds around 200,000 distinct CDR3 sequences, 27% seen once. V and J are TRBV10-3 and TRBJ1-4, with a tentative D call TRBD1 (5 bases). The sample comprised PBMCs or a T cell subset sorted from them (not recorded which). The receptor was derived from an adult woman who had mild COVID-19 (a few samples of this study predate the infection). Cell type and time point are not known. CDR3 sequence: CAISDRGSNEKLFF. The CDR3 DNA reads TGTGCCATCAGTGATCGGGGGTCTAATGAAAAACTGTTTTTT.